This T cell receptor (beta chain) was identified in a study of T cells after posttransplantation cyclophosphamide. Turning to this clone: Its cognate antigen is unknown.

Study-wide results and limits: Blood and skin or GI T cell repertoires showed limited TRB overlap. After PTCy, TRB diversity resembled that of CNI/methotrexate controls. Later post-transplant blood repertoires were often dominated by donor CD8+ memory clones.

Repertoires were generated with immunoSEQ multiplex PCR, while TCRdb's copy carries only in-frame clones and drops some. Here the sample spans thousands of clones, 65% to 85% being singletons. Looked up from germline, CDR1 is SGHVS and CDR2 is FQNEAQ. Trimming took off 6 bases at V and 7 bases at J, with 10 bases between the two ends. This CDR3 has 12 residues. The sequence came from a woman between 55 and 75 years old in good health, CMV-negative, and a related stem cell transplant donor. Source material: CD8+ T cells sorted from bone marrow. V and J are TRBV7-8 and TRBJ2-1, with D tentatively TRBD1 (6 bases). CDR3 in amino acids: CASRTTGNEQFF. Here the CDR3 DNA reads TGTGCCAGCAGGACCACAGGGAATGAGCAGTTCTTC.